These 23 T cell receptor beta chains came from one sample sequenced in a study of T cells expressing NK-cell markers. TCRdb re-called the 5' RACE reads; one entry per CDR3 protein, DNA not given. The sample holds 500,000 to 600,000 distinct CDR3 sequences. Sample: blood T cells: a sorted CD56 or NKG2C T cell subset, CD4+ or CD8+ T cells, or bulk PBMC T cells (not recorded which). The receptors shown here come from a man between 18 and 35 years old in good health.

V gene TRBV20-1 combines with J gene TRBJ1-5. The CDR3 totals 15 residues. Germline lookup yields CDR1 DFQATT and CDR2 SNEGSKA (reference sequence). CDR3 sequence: CSARDPGYSNQPQHF.

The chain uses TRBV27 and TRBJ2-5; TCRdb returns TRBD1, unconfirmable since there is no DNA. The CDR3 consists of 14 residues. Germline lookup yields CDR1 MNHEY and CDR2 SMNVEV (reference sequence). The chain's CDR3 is CASSLDRVGETQYF.

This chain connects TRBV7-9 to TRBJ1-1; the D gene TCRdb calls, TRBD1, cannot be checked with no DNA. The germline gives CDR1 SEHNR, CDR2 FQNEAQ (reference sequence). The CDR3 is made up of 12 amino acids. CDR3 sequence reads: CASSADRGQAFF.

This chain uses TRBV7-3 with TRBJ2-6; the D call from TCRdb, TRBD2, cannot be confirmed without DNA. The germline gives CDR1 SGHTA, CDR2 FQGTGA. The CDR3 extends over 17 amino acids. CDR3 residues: CASSLIPRSSGANVLTF.

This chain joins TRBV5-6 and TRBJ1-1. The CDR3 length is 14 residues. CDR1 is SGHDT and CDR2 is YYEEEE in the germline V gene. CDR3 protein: CASSSSAENTEAFF.

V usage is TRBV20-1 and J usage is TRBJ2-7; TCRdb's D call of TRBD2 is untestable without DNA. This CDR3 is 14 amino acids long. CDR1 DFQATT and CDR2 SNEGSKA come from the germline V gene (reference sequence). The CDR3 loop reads CSAIAGGTSYEQYF.

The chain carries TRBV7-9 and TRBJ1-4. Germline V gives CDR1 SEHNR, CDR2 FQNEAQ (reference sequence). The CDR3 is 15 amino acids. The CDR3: CASSLSVATNEKLFF. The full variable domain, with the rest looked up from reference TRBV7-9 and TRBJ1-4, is DTGVSQNPRHKITKRGQNVTFRCDPISEHNRLYWYRQTLGQGPEFLTYFQNEAQLEKSRLLSDRFSAERPKGSFSTLEIQRTEQGDSAMYLCASSLSVATNEKLFFGSGTQLSVL.

CDR3 amino acids: CASSPLDSPLHF. The chain combines TRBV27 with TRBJ1-6; TCRdb's D call of TRBD1 is untestable without DNA. The CDR3 runs to 12 residues. The V gene's germline CDR1 is MNHEY and CDR2 SMNVEV (reference sequence).

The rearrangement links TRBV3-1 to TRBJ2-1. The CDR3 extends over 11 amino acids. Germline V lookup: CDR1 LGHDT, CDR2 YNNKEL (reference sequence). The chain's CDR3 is CASSQDRSIFF.

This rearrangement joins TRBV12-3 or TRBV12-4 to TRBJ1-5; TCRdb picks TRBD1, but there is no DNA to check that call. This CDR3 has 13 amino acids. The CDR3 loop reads CASSYGERQPQHF.

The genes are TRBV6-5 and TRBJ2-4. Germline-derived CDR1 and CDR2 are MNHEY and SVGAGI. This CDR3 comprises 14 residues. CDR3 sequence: CASSYGLAANIQYF.

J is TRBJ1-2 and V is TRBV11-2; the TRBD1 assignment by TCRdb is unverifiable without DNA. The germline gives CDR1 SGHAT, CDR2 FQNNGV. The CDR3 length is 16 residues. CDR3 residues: CASSLDLAGVGYGYTF.

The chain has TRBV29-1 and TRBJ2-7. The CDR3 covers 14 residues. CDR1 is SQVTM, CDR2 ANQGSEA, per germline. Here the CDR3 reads CSVAPASEPYEQYF.

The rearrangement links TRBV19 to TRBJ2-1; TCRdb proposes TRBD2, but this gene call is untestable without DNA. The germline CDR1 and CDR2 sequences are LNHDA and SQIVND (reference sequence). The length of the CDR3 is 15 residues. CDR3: CASSGELAGDNEQFF.

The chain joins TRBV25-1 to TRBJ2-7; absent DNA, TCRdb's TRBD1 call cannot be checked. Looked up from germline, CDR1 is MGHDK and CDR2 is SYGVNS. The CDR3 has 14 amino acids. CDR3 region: CASSVADTPYEQYF.

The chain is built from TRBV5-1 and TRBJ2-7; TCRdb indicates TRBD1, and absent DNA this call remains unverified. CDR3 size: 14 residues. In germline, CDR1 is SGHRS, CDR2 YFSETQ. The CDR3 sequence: CACRPGQGAYEQYF.

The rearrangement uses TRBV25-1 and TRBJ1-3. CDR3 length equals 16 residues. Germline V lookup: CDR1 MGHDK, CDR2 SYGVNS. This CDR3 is CASSFSALVSGNTIYF. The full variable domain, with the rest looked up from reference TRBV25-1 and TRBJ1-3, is EADIYQTPRYLVIGTGKKITLECSQTMGHDKMYWYQQDPGMELHLIHYSYGVNSTEKGDLSSESTVSRIRTEHFPLTLESARPSHTSQYLCASSFSALVSGNTIYFGEGSWLTVV.

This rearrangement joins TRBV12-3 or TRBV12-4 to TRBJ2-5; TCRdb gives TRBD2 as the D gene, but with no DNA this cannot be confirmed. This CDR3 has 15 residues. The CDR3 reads CASSPVSGSGETQYF.

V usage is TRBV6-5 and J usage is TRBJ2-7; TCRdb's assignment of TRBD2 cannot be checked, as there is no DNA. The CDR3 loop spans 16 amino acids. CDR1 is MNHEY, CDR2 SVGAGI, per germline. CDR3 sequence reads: CASRSTSGAFSYEQYF.

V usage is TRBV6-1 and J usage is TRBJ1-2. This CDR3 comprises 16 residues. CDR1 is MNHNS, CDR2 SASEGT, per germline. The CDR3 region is CASSPRPGQANYGYTF.

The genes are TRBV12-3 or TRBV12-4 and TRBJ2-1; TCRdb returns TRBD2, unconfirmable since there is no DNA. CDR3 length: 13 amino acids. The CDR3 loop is CATRALDPDFQFF.

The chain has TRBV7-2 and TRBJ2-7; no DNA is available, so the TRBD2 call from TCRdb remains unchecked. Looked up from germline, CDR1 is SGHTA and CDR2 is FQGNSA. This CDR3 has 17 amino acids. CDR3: CASSSLAGLDIAYEQYF.

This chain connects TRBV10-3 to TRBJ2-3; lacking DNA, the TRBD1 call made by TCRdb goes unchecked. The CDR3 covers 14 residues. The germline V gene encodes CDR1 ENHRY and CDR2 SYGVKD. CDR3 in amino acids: CAIRGQGLTDTQYF.